These 31 T cell receptor beta chains share one sample of origin, sequenced in a study of blood T cell repertoires in COVID-19. The data were produced by immunoSEQ multiplex PCR, yet TCRdb's version contains in-frame clones alone and is incomplete. The sample shows under 100,000 clones, approximately 81% of them seen only once. Sequencing was done on a sample of peripheral blood. The receptors were gathered from a man older than 75 with active or convalescent COVID-19.

V usage is TRBV7-8 and J usage is TRBJ1-1, with 7 bases that match TRBD1. J gave up 6 bases and V 6 bases, and 22 bases lay outside the gene matches. Germline assignment: CDR1 SGHVS and CDR2 FQNEAQ. The length of the CDR3 is 18 residues. The CDR3 region is CASRQGPVNRGQFAEAFF. DNA for the CDR3: TGTGCCAGCAGGCAAGGGCCCGTCAACAGGGGCCAATTCGCTGAAGCTTTCTTT.

The rearrangement links TRBV7-9 to TRBJ2-7; D is possibly TRBD2 (6 bases). The germline V and J ends were trimmed by 0 bases and 5 bases, with 8 bases remaining between them. The germline V gene encodes CDR1 SEHNR and CDR2 FQNEAQ (reference sequence). CDR3 length: 13 residues. CDR3 coding DNA: TGTGCCAGCAGCTTAGCAGGAGGGGACGAGCAGTACTTC. It codes for CASSLAGGDEQYF.

The rearrangement uses TRBV30 and TRBJ2-2; 10 bases agree with TRBD1. This CDR3 region has 14 residues. CDR1 GTSNPN and CDR2 SVGIG come from the germline V gene (reference sequence). J gave up 1 base and V 8 bases, and 4 bases lay outside the gene matches. Here the CDR3 DNA reads TGTGCCGGCAGGGACAGGGGGAACACCGGGGAGCTGTTTTTT. Amino acids: CAGRDRGNTGELFF.

The chain recombines TRBV25-1 with TRBJ1-3; 8 nucleotides line up with TRBD1. The CDR3 has 14 residues. CDR1 and CDR2 (germline): MGHDK, SYGVNS. With V trimmed by 5 bases and J by 3 bases, 3 bases remained unmatched. Here the CDR3 DNA reads TGTGCCAGCAGTAACACAGGGGGTGGAAACACCATATATTTT. Translated: CASSNTGGGNTIYF.

This clone was counted once. The chain has TRBV24-1 and TRBJ1-5, with D uncertain. V lost 4 bases, J lost 0 bases, and 12 bases lay in between. Germline V lookup: CDR1 KGHDR, CDR2 SFDVKD. The CDR3 is made up of 16 amino acids. The CDR3 protein is CATSEREVNSNQPQHF. The CDR3 bases are TGTGCCACCAGTGAGAGAGAGGTAAATAGCAATCAGCCCCAGCATTTT.

This clone came up a few times. The gene calls are TRBV7-2 and TRBJ1-4; 8 bases match TRBD1. The CDR3 is made up of 13 amino acids. Trimming cost V 4 bases and J 8 bases; bases outside gene matches: 3. CDR1 and CDR2 from the germline V gene are SGHTA and FQGNSA. The CDR3 sequence: CASSWTGNEKLFF. DNA of the CDR3: TGTGCCAGCAGCTGGACAGGGAACGAAAAACTGTTTTTT.

The gene calls are TRBV7-9 and TRBJ1-2, with 8 bases matching TRBD1. Germline V gene data show CDR1 as SEHNR and CDR2 as FQNEAQ (reference sequence). Trimming took 5 bases from V and 2 from J; bases not matched to a gene: 16. The CDR3 has 18 residues. In DNA, the CDR3 is TGTGCCAGCAGCCCTCAGGGGGCGCACGGTCGAACGAACTATGGCTACACCTTC. Translation: CASSPQGAHGRTNYGYTF. The entire variable domain, with the rest obtained from reference TRBV7-9 and TRBJ1-2, is as follows: DTGVSQNPRHKITKRGQNVTFRCDPISEHNRLYWYRQTLGQGPEFLTYFQNEAQLEKSRLLSDRFSAERPKGSFSTLEIQRTEQGDSAMYLCASSPQGAHGRTNYGYTFGSGTRLTVV.

V usage is TRBV5-1 and J usage is TRBJ2-1; 9 nucleotides agree with TRBD1. V was pared by 4 bases and J by 8 bases, with 10 bases of the junction left unmatched. Germline CDR1 is SGHRS and CDR2 is YFSETQ. The CDR3 loop spans 15 amino acids. CDR3 loop: CASSQTTGGLDEQFF. The CDR3 DNA reads TGCGCCAGCAGCCAAACTACAGGGGGCCTGGATGAGCAGTTCTTC. The whole variable domain, remainder taken from reference TRBV5-1 and TRBJ2-1, is KAGVTQTPRYLIKTRGQQVTLSCSPISGHRSVSWYQQTPGQGLQFLFEYFSETQRNKGNFPGRFSGRQFSNSRSEMNVSTLELGDSALYLCASSQTTGGLDEQFFGPGTRLTVL.

V gene TRBV28 combines with J gene TRBJ2-2, with a weak D call TRBD1 (5 bases). In germline, CDR1 is MDHEN, CDR2 SYDVKM. The length of the CDR3 is 13 residues. Trimming took off 10 bases at V and 2 bases at J, with 11 bases between the two ends. The CDR3 sequence: CAIMTVNTGELFF. CDR3 sequence (DNA): TGTGCCATTATGACAGTTAACACCGGGGAGCTGTTTTTT.

The J gene is TRBJ1-6, the V gene TRBV18; D is unresolved. CDR3 length equals 13 residues. Germline CDR1 is KGHSH and CDR2 is LQKENI. V shed 4 bases and J shed 8 bases, with 9 bases lying between them. DNA for the CDR3: TGTGCCAGCTCACGAAAGGAGGATTCACCCCTCCACTTT. Amino acids: CASSRKEDSPLHF.

The chain is built from TRBV30 and TRBJ1-4; 7 nucleotides match TRBD1. Germline CDR1 is GTSNPN and CDR2 is SVGIG (reference sequence). CDR3 length equals 15 residues. The ends lost 4 bases at V and 6 bases at J; junction bases unmatched: 11. As DNA, the CDR3 is TGTGCCTGGAAGCAACCGACAGGGAGAGATGAAAAACTGTTTTTT. Encoded protein: CAWKQPTGRDEKLFF.

Comment on this clone: The sample carries other DNA sequences with the same CDR3. The CDR3 spells CSVRQGGNQPQHF. CDR3 DNA sequence: TGCAGCGTTAGGCAGGGCGGTAATCAGCCCCAGCATTTT. V gene TRBV29-1 combines with J gene TRBJ1-5, with D tentatively TRBD1 (5 bases). Trimming stripped 5 bases from V and 4 bases from J, with 12 bases between. The CDR3 runs to 13 residues. The germline CDR1 and CDR2 sequences are SQVTM and ANQGSEA.

The sample holds one count of this clone. V and J are TRBV2 and TRBJ2-7, with D possibly TRBD2 on 6 matching bases. The V end was cut by 4 bases, the J end by 3 bases, with 10 bases between. CDR3 size: 13 residues. Germline-derived CDR1 and CDR2 are SNHLY and FYNNEI. The CDR3 coding sequence is TGTGCCAGCAGTGTAGGAGGGATCTACGAGCAGTACTTC. This translates into CASSVGGIYEQYF.

The chain recombines TRBV20-1 with TRBJ2-7; D gene unclear. The CDR3 is made up of 10 amino acids. The ends were cut back, 5 bases at V and 9 bases at J, with 11 bases in the middle. The germline CDR1 and CDR2 sequences are DFQATT and SNEGSKA (reference sequence). This CDR3 reads CSARQNRQYF. The CDR3 coding sequence is TGCAGTGCTCGACAAAATCGGCAGTACTTC.

The chain couples TRBV29-1 to TRBJ2-7; maybe TRBD2 (6 bases). V was trimmed by 0 bases and J by 2 bases, leaving 8 bases between them. CDR1 is SQVTM, CDR2 ANQGSEA, per germline. The CDR3 is made up of 13 amino acids. CDR3 amino acids: CSVEESGAYEQYF. The CDR3 nucleotides are TGCAGCGTTGAAGAGTCGGGGGCCTACGAGCAGTACTTC.

This sequence joins TRBV5-1 and TRBJ1-2; D not resolved. The CDR3 runs to 15 residues. Germline V gene data show CDR1 as SGHRS and CDR2 as YFSETQ. V gave up 0 bases and J gave up 6 bases, with 15 bases separating them. The CDR3 coding sequence is TGCGCCAGCAGCTTGGAGGTAGGATTCGAGGATGGCTACACCTTC. Its protein product is CASSLEVGFEDGYTF.

CDR3 nucleotide sequence: TGTGCCAGCAGCGGGGCCCGGGACAGTGAAGCTTTCTTT. Encoded protein: CASSGARDSEAFF. The V gene is TRBV9, the J gene TRBJ1-1, with 7 bases fitting TRBD1. The CDR3 consists of 13 residues. Losses at the gene ends were 3 bases for V and 7 bases for J; bases not matched to a gene: 6. CDR1 and CDR2 (germline): SGDLS, YYNGEE. Full variable domain (missing parts from reference TRBV9 and TRBJ1-1): DSGVTQTPKHLITATGQRVTLRCSPRSGDLSVYWYQQSLDQGLQFLIQYYNGEERAKGNILERFSAQQFPDLHSELNLSSLELGDSALYFCASSGARDSEAFFGQGTRLTVV.

The chain uses TRBV5-1 and TRBJ1-1; D perhaps matches TRBD1 (6 bases). V gave up 4 bases and J gave up 4 bases, with 17 bases separating them. Germline CDR1 is SGHRS and CDR2 is YFSETQ. The CDR3 runs 15 residues. Here the CDR3 reads CASSKSGGGGTEAFF. DNA of the CDR3: TGCGCCAGCAGCAAATCCGGCGGGGGCGGCACTGAAGCTTTCTTT.

The table lists this clone with a few counts. The V gene is TRBV2, the J gene TRBJ2-1, with TRBD2 matching 10 bases. The CDR3 has 15 residues. The germline V gene has CDR1 SNHLY and CDR2 FYNNEI. Losses at the gene ends were 5 bases for V and 8 bases for J; bases not matched to a gene: 9. CDR3 sequence: CASSSQRGGLDEQFF. The CDR3 bases are TGTGCCAGCAGTAGTCAGCGGGGGGGCCTCGATGAGCAGTTCTTC.

This chain connects TRBV6-5 to TRBJ1-1; possible D gene TRBD1, 6 bases. Trimming stripped 2 bases from V and 4 bases from J, with 11 bases between. The CDR3 extends over 14 amino acids. Looked up from germline, CDR1 is MNHEY and CDR2 is SVGAGI. The CDR3 protein is CASSYGGMGTEAFF. CDR3 in DNA: TGTGCCAGCAGTTACGGGGGCATGGGCACTGAAGCTTTCTTT.

The chain recombines TRBV3-1 (or the pseudogene TRBV3-2) with TRBJ2-3; the match to TRBD2 covers 10 bases. With 0 bases clipped from V and 5 bases from J, the junction kept 8 bases outside the gene matches. The CDR3 loop spans 17 amino acids. CDR1 LGHDT and CDR2 YNNKEL come from the germline V gene (reference sequence). The CDR3 is CASSQESAGGLGDTQYF. CDR3 coding DNA: TGTGCCAGCAGCCAAGAGTCAGCGGGGGGGCTTGGAGATACGCAGTATTTT.

The chain is built from TRBV20-1 and TRBJ1-1, with 8 bases that match TRBD1. With V trimmed by 3 bases and J by 6 bases, 6 bases remained unmatched. The CDR3 runs 13 residues. Germline CDR1 reads DFQATT; CDR2 reads SNEGSKA (reference sequence). The CDR3 here is CSASRGTGSEAFF. CDR3 bases: TGCAGTGCTAGTCGTGGGACAGGATCTGAAGCTTTCTTT.

The chain couples TRBV19 to TRBJ2-3, with D maybe TRBD1 (5 bases). CDR1 LNHDA and CDR2 SQIVND come from the germline V gene (reference sequence). The V end lost 1 base, the J end lost 4 bases, and 12 bases lay between the germline ends. The CDR3 consists of 15 residues. CDR3 region: CASSIGSRAPDTQYF. Here the CDR3 DNA reads TGTGCCAGTAGTATAGGGAGCAGGGCCCCAGATACGCAGTATTTT.

The chain employs TRBV11-2 and TRBJ2-7; 10 bases align to TRBD2. Trimming cost V 5 bases and J 2 bases; bases outside gene matches: 6. The CDR3 contains 15 residues. CDR1 SGHAT and CDR2 FQNNGV come from the germline V gene. For the CDR3, the DNA is TGTGCCAGCAGCCAAATAGCGGGGGGCCCCTACGAGCAGTACTTC. As protein: CASSQIAGGPYEQYF.

V usage is TRBV7-2 and J usage is TRBJ2-3; 10 bases agree with TRBD2. Germline lookup yields CDR1 SGHTA and CDR2 FQGNSA. Trimming took 1 base from V and 6 from J; bases not matched to a gene: 7. The CDR3 loop spans 16 amino acids. The CDR3 protein is CASSLVTSGRRDTQYF. The CDR3 DNA follows: TGTGCCAGCAGCTTAGTGACTAGCGGGCGGCGGGATACGCAGTATTTT.

V usage is TRBV2 and J usage is TRBJ1-2; weak D call: TRBD1 (6 bases). This CDR3 region has 18 residues. The germline V gene encodes CDR1 SNHLY and CDR2 FYNNEI. Trimming shortened V by 6 bases and J by 5 bases, and 28 bases separated the two germline ends. CDR3 coding DNA: TGTGCCAGCAGGACACCGGGACAAGGACACACTAGGGAATATGGCTACACCTTC. It yields the protein CASRTPGQGHTREYGYTF.

In this sample, this clone turned up a few times. J is TRBJ1-4 and V is TRBV7-6; 10 nucleotides line up with TRBD1. The germline V gene has CDR1 SGHVS and CDR2 FNYEAQ. The CDR3 contains 17 residues. With 2 bases clipped from V and 6 bases from J, the junction kept 9 bases outside the gene matches. The CDR3 region is CASSLWFSGTGDEKLFF. The CDR3, as DNA: TGTGCCAGCAGCTTATGGTTCTCGGGGACAGGGGATGAAAAACTGTTTTTT.

The V call is TRBV11-2, the J call TRBJ1-1; 9 nucleotides align to TRBD1. This CDR3 has 13 residues. The germline V gene has CDR1 SGHAT and CDR2 FQNNGV. The ends lost 5 bases at V and 10 bases at J; junction bases unmatched: 8. CDR3 bases: TGTGCCAGCAGCCCACAGGGGGCGCAAACAGCTTTCTTT. Translation gives CASSPQGAQTAFF.

The CDR3 reads CASSPRTGVPGEQYF. In nucleotides, the CDR3 is TGTGCCAGCAGCCCCCGGACAGGGGTCCCCGGCGAGCAGTACTTC. The J gene is TRBJ2-7, the V gene TRBV7-2, with 9 bases fitting TRBD1. The CDR3 covers 15 residues. The germline CDR1 and CDR2 sequences are SGHTA and FQGNSA. Trimming removed 5 bases from V and 6 bases from J; junction bases left unmatched: 11. Full variable domain (rest looked up from reference TRBV7-2 and TRBJ2-7): GAGVSQSPSNKVTEKGKDVELRCDPISGHTALYWYRQSLGQGLEFLIYFQGNSAPDKSGLPSDRFSAERTGGSVSTLTIQRTQQEDSAVYLCASSPRTGVPGEQYFGPGTRLTVT.

This clone was counted a single time. The chain recombines TRBV18 with TRBJ1-2; D may be TRBD1 (5 bases). With 4 bases removed from V and 3 bases from J, the gap between germline ends came to 15 bases. The CDR3 totals 15 residues. Germline CDR1 KGHSH, CDR2 LQKENI. The CDR3 spells CASSREPDTYYGYTF. Here the CDR3 DNA reads TGTGCCAGCTCACGGGAACCGGACACCTACTATGGCTACACCTTC.

This chain joins TRBV21-1 and TRBJ2-7; the table's D call, TRBD1, has no DNA check behind it. TRBV21-1 is flagged as a pseudogene. The length of the CDR3 is 13 residues. CDR3 nucleotide sequence: TGTGCCAGCAGCAAAATCGACAGCTACGAGCAGTACTTC. Translating gives CASSKIDSYEQYF.